The following is a T cell receptor beta chain sequence with its context. The data were taken from a study of cytomegalovirus exposure and HLA in healthy donors. V lost 5 bases, J lost 5 bases, and 8 bases stayed unmatched. CDR1 and CDR2 (germline): MNHEY, SVGAGI. There are 15 residues in the CDR3. The primer mix had 60 Vbeta and 13 Jbeta primers. TCRdb's copy holds only in-frame clones and misses some; the assay was immunoSEQ multiplex PCR. The sample includes roughly 120,000 clones, around 77% of them seen just once. The receptor was isolated from a woman aged 40 to 50 in good health and CMV-seropositive. The sequenced sample consisted of PBMCs. This chain links TRBV6-5 with TRBJ1-4; 7 nucleotides agree with TRBD1. CDR3: CASSLDRAGNEKLFF. In DNA form, the CDR3 reads TGTGCCAGCAGTCTTGACAGGGCGGGGAATGAAAAACTGTTTTTT.